The 15 T cell receptor beta chains below were found in one sample sequenced in a study of response to subunit inactivated influenza vaccine. TCRdb redid the calling of the RT-PCR reads with MiXCR, one entry per CDR3 protein. This sample carries about 190,000 distinct CDR3 sequences, approximately 15% of them seen once, and the ten largest clones take 26%. The material was CD8+ T cells sorted from PBMCs, obtained 5 days after vaccination. The origin of the receptors is a man in his forties or fifties who received an inactivated influenza vaccine.

In its sample, this clonotype was seen many times. The V call is TRBV27, the J call TRBJ1-6, with a possible D match to TRBD1 (6 bases). The CDR3 is 15 amino acids. The V gene lost 4 bases and the J gene lost 3 bases, with 10 bases spanning the gap. The germline V gene encodes CDR1 MNHEY and CDR2 SMNVEV (reference sequence). The CDR3 protein is CASSSGGGYNSPLHF. DNA of the CDR3: TGTGCCAGCAGTTCCGGAGGGGGCTATAATTCACCCCTCCACTTT.

In its sample, this clonotype was seen a few times. This chain connects TRBV7-3 to TRBJ2-5; 7 bases align to TRBD2. The V gene's germline CDR1 is SGHTA and CDR2 FQGTGA. The CDR3 has 14 amino acids. Losses at the gene ends were 5 bases for V and 3 bases for J; bases not matched to a gene: 6. CDR3 DNA: TGTGCCAGCAGCCCCGGCGCGGGGGAAGAGACCCAGTACTTC. It specifies CASSPGAGEETQYF.

This clonotype was seen once. CDR3 sequence (DNA): TGTGCCACCGGAACCCTCACGGGACTAGCGGGGCGAGAGACCCAGTACTTC. It yields the protein CATGTLTGLAGRETQYF. The chain carries TRBV24-1 and TRBJ2-5, with 13 bases lining up with TRBD2. J was trimmed by 4 bases and V by 9 bases; bases with no gene match: 13. The CDR3 is 17 residues long. CDR1 is KGHDR and CDR2 is SFDVKD in the germline V gene.

At least ten counts were recorded for this clonotype. The chain recombines TRBV7-9 with TRBJ2-5; D gene uncertain. V was shortened by 0 bases and J by 5 bases, with 10 bases between the two germline ends. There are 14 residues in the CDR3. The germline V gene encodes CDR1 SEHNR and CDR2 FQNEAQ (reference sequence). The CDR3 here is CASSLAYGLETQYF. In nucleotides, the CDR3 is TGTGCCAGCAGCTTAGCGTACGGTCTGGAGACCCAGTACTTC.

This clonotype has more than one count but fewer than ten. The genes are TRBV5-1 and TRBJ2-7, with D perhaps given as TRBD1 or TRBD2 (6 bases each). Germline-derived CDR1 and CDR2 are SGHRS and YFSETQ. This CDR3 region has 15 residues. V dropped 1 base and J dropped 0 bases, with 11 bases sitting between them. CDR3 sequence: CASSLTGRSSYEQYF. CDR3 bases: TGCGCCAGCAGCTTGACAGGGAGGAGCTCCTACGAGCAGTACTTC.

The chain has TRBV24-1 and TRBJ2-1, with 12 bases lining up with TRBD1. Germline V gene lookup returns CDR1 KGHDR and CDR2 SFDVKD. The trim removed 10 bases at V and 9 bases at J, leaving 6 bases unmatched. CDR3 size: 13 residues. The CDR3 nucleotides are TGTGCCACGCGGGACAGGGGGCCGGGTGAGCAGTTCTTC. It specifies CATRDRGPGEQFF.

In its sample, this clonotype was seen a few times. The chain carries TRBV9 and TRBJ1-2; D unclear. Germline CDR1 and CDR2: SGDLS and YYNGEE. V was cut by 1 base and J by 4 bases, with 11 bases left in between. This CDR3 comprises 14 residues. This chain's CDR3 is CASSVRTEGYGYTF. In DNA form, the CDR3 reads TGTGCCAGCAGCGTAAGGACTGAAGGCTATGGCTACACCTTC.

This clonotype appeared a few times. The V gene is TRBV5-1, the J gene TRBJ1-6, with TRBD1 identical over 9 bases. The V and J ends lost 3 bases and 9 bases, in that order; junction bases with no gene match: 7. This CDR3 spans 15 amino acids. Germline CDR1 SGHRS, CDR2 YFSETQ. Here the CDR3 reads CASSWTGTGSSPLHF. Written as DNA, the CDR3 is TGCGCCAGCAGCTGGACCGGGACAGGGAGTTCACCCCTCCACTTT.

This clonotype turned up a few times. The rearrangement joins TRBV9 to TRBJ2-7; D gene unclear. Looked up from germline, CDR1 is SGDLS and CDR2 is YYNGEE. This CDR3 comprises 11 residues. The ends were cut back, 3 bases at V and 3 bases at J, with 4 bases in the middle. The CDR3 here is CASSAGYEQYF. The CDR3 coding sequence is TGTGCCAGCAGCGCCGGCTACGAGCAGTACTTC.

CDR3 amino acids: CAWSPLWDFAYEQYF. The CDR3, as DNA: TGTGCCTGGAGTCCACTCTGGGACTTTGCCTACGAGCAGTACTTC. The rearrangement joins TRBV30 to TRBJ2-7, with a possible D match to TRBD2 (6 bases). The V gene's germline CDR1 is GTSNPN and CDR2 SVGIG (reference sequence). The CDR3 extends over 15 amino acids. Trimming cost V 2 bases and J 2 bases, with 16 bases left between them.

The rearrangement uses TRBV29-1 and TRBJ2-2; 11 bases match TRBD2. The germline V gene has CDR1 SQVTM and CDR2 ANQGSEA. The CDR3 consists of 15 residues. Unmatched junction bases numbered 5, after V lost 4 bases and J lost 4 bases. In nucleotides, the CDR3 is TGCAGCGTTGTAATAGCGGGAGGGCCCACCGGGGAGCTGTTTTTT. The encoded protein is CSVVIAGGPTGELFF.

This clonotype showed up many times. The V call is TRBV4-3, the J call TRBJ2-7; D uncertain. V gave up 1 base and J gave up 3 bases, with 10 bases separating them. The germline gives CDR1 LGHNA, CDR2 YSLEER. The CDR3 runs to 14 residues. The CDR3 nucleotides read TGCGCCAGCAGCCAAGGGACCGATTTCTACGAGCAGTACTTC. Protein: CASSQGTDFYEQYF.

This clonotype was recorded a few times. V gene TRBV19 combines with J gene TRBJ2-1; D remains ambiguous. Trimming stripped 1 base from V and 4 bases from J, with 5 bases between. The germline V gene encodes CDR1 LNHDA and CDR2 SQIVND (reference sequence). The CDR3 covers 13 residues. CDR3 coding DNA: TGTGCCAGTAGTATAGCCCAATACAATGAGCAGTTCTTC. Protein sequence: CASSIAQYNEQFF.

The V gene is TRBV7-9, the J gene TRBJ2-1, with 9 bases aligning to TRBD1. Trimming removed 5 bases from V and 8 bases from J; junction bases left unmatched: 7. The CDR3 is 14 residues long. Per the germline V gene, CDR1 is SEHNR and CDR2 is FQNEAQ (reference sequence). DNA of the CDR3: TGTGCCAGCAGCCCCCGGGACAGGGTCGATGAGCAGTTCTTC. As protein: CASSPRDRVDEQFF. The complete variable domain, with remaining parts taken from reference TRBV7-9 and TRBJ2-1, reads DTGVSQNPRHKITKRGQNVTFRCDPISEHNRLYWYRQTLGQGPEFLTYFQNEAQLEKSRLLSDRFSAERPKGSFSTLEIQRTEQGDSAMYLCASSPRDRVDEQFFGPGTRLTVL.

This clonotype has a count of ten or more. A read error may produce the germline difference seen at one junction end. CDR3 amino acids: CASSLAGSYEQYF. CDR3 sequence (DNA): TGTGCCAGCAGCTTGGCCGGCTCCTACGAGCAGTACTTC. The J gene is TRBJ2-7, the V gene TRBV5-1; D unclear. Germline V CDR1 and CDR2: SGHRS, YFSETQ. The CDR3 covers 13 residues.